This T cell receptor (beta chain) was identified during a study of T cell responses to AZD1222 COVID-19 vaccine. About this clone itself: Its antigen is currently unknown.

TCRdb's copy holds only in-frame clones and misses some; the assay was immunoSEQ multiplex PCR. The table has some 120,000 clones, 93% seen once. Germline values: CDR1 SGHKS, CDR2 YYEKEE (reference sequence). The CDR3 sequence is 14 residues long. The germline V and J ends were trimmed by 2 bases and 4 bases, with 10 bases remaining between them. Broader study findings: Repertoires were sampled only after the peak T cell response. Reports indicate that nearly half of spike-specific TCRs are directed at unmutated variant regions.

Sequences were derived from peripheral blood, sampled on day 0 of AZD1222 vaccination. The sequence was collected from an adult in good health. The chain uses TRBV5-5 and TRBJ1-5; TRBD1 might be the D (5 bases). The CDR3 region is CASSFIEGNQPQHF. CDR3 DNA: TGTGCCAGCAGCTTCATTGAGGGGAATCAGCCCCAGCATTTT. Looking up the rest from reference TRBV5-5 and TRBJ1-5 gives the full variable domain: DAGVTQSPTHLIKTRGQQVTLRCSPISGHKSVSWYQQVLGQGPQFIFQYYEKEERGRGNFPDRFSARQFPNYSSELNVNALLLGDSALYLCASSFIEGNQPQHFGDGTRLSIL.